One and the same sample provided the 27 T cell receptor beta chains below, sequenced in a study of Graves' ophthalmopathy and Graves' hyperthyroidism. From RNA, the CDR3 regions of TCR beta chains were amplified and sequenced. Second-round multiplex PCR followed a first-round RT-PCR using HTBI primers. One entry per CDR3 protein results from TCRdb running MiXCR on the multiplex PCR reads. The sample lists some 400,000 distinct CDR3 sequences; 15% to 20% were seen once. Material: peripheral blood. These TCRs come from a young woman with Graves' ophthalmopathy.

The J gene is TRBJ2-4, the V gene TRBV28; no firm D call. Germline V gene sequence: CDR1 MDHEN, CDR2 SYDVKM. Trimming shortened V by 5 bases and J by 0 bases, and 14 bases separated the two germline ends. There are 16 residues in the CDR3. The chain's CDR3 is CASSVIGQLAKNIQYF. The CDR3, as DNA: TGTGCCAGCAGTGTAATCGGGCAACTAGCCAAAAACATTCAGTACTTC.

This rearrangement joins TRBV10-3 to TRBJ2-5; tentatively, D is TRBD2 (7 bases). CDR3 length: 14 amino acids. Germline V CDR1 and CDR2: ENHRY, SYGVKD. V lost 7 bases to trimming and J lost 7 bases, with 19 bases between them. Written as DNA, the CDR3 is TGTGCCATCACCGAGGGGGGAGGGACTGGGACCCAGTACTTC. This codes for CAITEGGGTGTQYF.

This clonotype came up many times. This chain joins TRBV7-2 and TRBJ2-5; TRBD1 might be the D (7 bases). Germline assignment: CDR1 SGHTA and CDR2 FQGNSA. The CDR3 is 15 amino acids. With 5 bases removed from V and 1 base from J, the gap between germline ends came to 14 bases. The CDR3 region is CASSRQGGLQETQYF. CDR3 DNA: TGTGCCAGCAGCCGCCAGGGGGGACTCCAAGAGACCCAGTACTTC.

In its sample, this clonotype was seen many times. DNA for the CDR3: TGTGCCATCAGTGAGCCGGGGGGGACAGGGAACAATCAGCCCCAGCATTTT. Amino acid sequence: CAISEPGGTGNNQPQHF. V usage is TRBV10-3 and J usage is TRBJ1-5; 9 bases align to TRBD1. Germline assignment: CDR1 ENHRY and CDR2 SYGVKD. The CDR3 has 17 amino acids. V dropped 2 bases and J dropped 3; count of bases not matched to a gene: 8.

This clonotype has at least ten counts. The gene calls are TRBV5-1 and TRBJ2-7; TRBD2 might be the D (6 bases). This CDR3 has 14 amino acids. V lost 4 bases, J lost 3 bases, and 14 bases lay in between. Germline V gene lookup returns CDR1 SGHRS and CDR2 YFSETQ. CDR3 sequence: CASSPGLMIYEQYF. Written as DNA, the CDR3 is TGCGCCAGCAGCCCGGGACTGATGATCTACGAGCAGTACTTC.

This clonotype occurred many times. The V gene is TRBV11-1, the J gene TRBJ2-7; TRBD1 matches 9 bases. Germline CDR1 and CDR2: SGHAT and FQDESV (reference sequence). The CDR3 is made up of 15 amino acids. V shed 5 bases, J shed 7 bases, and the junction held 12 bases outside the gene matches. CDR3 region: CASSARDRALSEQYF. As DNA, the CDR3 is TGTGCCAGCAGCGCACGGGACAGGGCTCTGAGTGAGCAGTACTTC.

This clonotype was counted ten times or more. The V gene is TRBV6-5, the J gene TRBJ2-4; 8 bases align to TRBD1. The germline CDR1 and CDR2 sequences are MNHEY and SVGAGI. The CDR3 loop spans 16 amino acids. Losses at the gene ends were 7 bases for V and 3 bases for J; bases not matched to a gene: 11. The CDR3, as DNA: TGTGCCAGCAAACCCGACAGGGGTCGAGGCAAAAACATTCAGTACTTC. Its protein is CASKPDRGRGKNIQYF.

This clonotype was picked up many times. Germline is not matched at one junction end, which may reflect a read error. This chain uses TRBV7-7 with TRBJ2-2; D uncertain. CDR1 and CDR2 (germline): SSHAT, FNYEAQ (reference sequence). The CDR3 totals 14 residues. CDR3 in amino acids: CASSFRVNTGELFF. The CDR3, as DNA: TGTGCTAGCAGCTTTAGGGTAAACACCGGGGAGCTGTTTTTT.

In this sample, this clonotype turned up many times. The rearrangement links TRBV6-2 or TRBV6-3 to TRBJ2-2; tentative D call: TRBD1 (5 bases). Germline V gives CDR1 MNHEY, CDR2 SVGEGT. The CDR3 sequence is 15 residues long. The ends were cut back, 6 bases at V and 4 bases at J, with 15 bases in the middle. CDR3 in amino acids: CASRGAESPTGELFF. The CDR3 bases are TGTGCCAGCAGAGGGGCAGAATCTCCCACCGGGGAGCTGTTTTTT.

This clonotype was observed at least ten times. This sequence joins TRBV5-6 and TRBJ1-2; TRBD1 might be the D (5 bases). CDR1 and CDR2 (germline): SGHDT, YYEEEE. This CDR3 is built from 11 residues. Trimming cost V 4 bases and J 8 bases, with 9 bases left between them. The CDR3 reads CASSQGQGYTF. The CDR3 DNA follows: TGTGCCAGCAGCCAGGGTCAAGGCTACACCTTC.

This clonotype has just a few counts. The genes are TRBV11-2 and TRBJ2-7; 8 bases fit TRBD2. Per the germline V gene, CDR1 is SGHAT and CDR2 is FQNNGV. The CDR3 sequence is 16 residues long. The trim removed 4 bases at V and 4 bases at J, leaving 12 bases unmatched. The CDR3 loop reads CASSYPPGGGLYEQYF. The CDR3 region has the DNA TGTGCCAGCAGCTACCCCCCGGGGGGGGGTCTGTACGAGCAGTACTTC.

This clonotype was found many times. The rearrangement uses TRBV7-2 and TRBJ2-2, with TRBD2 matching over 12 bases. The germline gives CDR1 SGHTA, CDR2 FQGNSA. This CDR3 has 19 residues. Losses at the gene ends were 2 bases for V and 3 bases for J; bases not matched to a gene: 10. This CDR3 reads CASSLLLAGGPPDTGELFF. In DNA, the CDR3 is TGTGCCAGCAGCTTACTACTAGCGGGAGGCCCCCCGGACACCGGGGAGCTGTTTTTT.

Ten or more counts support this clonotype. The rearrangement joins TRBV25-1 to TRBJ2-7; the D gene is possibly TRBD2 (6 bases). Germline CDR1 reads MGHDK; CDR2 reads SYGVNS. The V end lost 4 bases, the J end lost 3 bases, and 10 bases lay between the germline ends. CDR3 length: 13 residues. The CDR3 bases are TGTGCCAGCAGTGCGGCCGGGGGCTACGAGCAGTACTTC. As protein: CASSAAGGYEQYF.

This clonotype has a count of ten or more. The chain couples TRBV28 to TRBJ2-5, with TRBD2 identical over 7 bases. J lost 7 bases, V lost 5 bases, and 13 bases had no gene match. The CDR3 is 15 amino acids. CDR1 and CDR2 from the germline V gene are MDHEN and SYDVKM. This CDR3 is CASSLRDYPMWTQYF. The CDR3 DNA reads as TGTGCCAGCAGTCTCCGGGACTACCCCATGTGGACCCAGTACTTC.

Ten or more counts support this clonotype. The chain is built from TRBV6-2 or TRBV6-3 and TRBJ2-2, with D perhaps TRBD2 (5 bases). Germline CDR1 reads MNHEY; CDR2 reads SVGEGT. The CDR3 totals 11 residues. V was shortened by 6 bases and J by 7 bases, with 6 bases between the two germline ends. This chain's CDR3 is CASSTSGELFF. DNA for the CDR3: TGTGCCAGCAGCACTAGCGGGGAGCTGTTTTTT.

This clonotype was detected many times. The genes are TRBV28 and TRBJ2-7; tentative D call: TRBD2 (5 bases). Deletions cut 6 bases from V and 3 bases from J, with 15 bases between. The CDR3 is made up of 14 amino acids. Looked up from germline, CDR1 is MDHEN and CDR2 is SYDVKM. The CDR3 nucleotides are TGTGCCAGCAGACCTAACGACCGGGACTACGAGCAGTACTTC. Translation gives CASRPNDRDYEQYF.

The chain carries TRBV28 and TRBJ2-5; TRBD1 agrees at 7 bases. The germline V gene has CDR1 MDHEN and CDR2 SYDVKM. CDR3 length: 15 amino acids. V lost 3 bases to trimming and J lost 3 bases; unmatched junction nucleotides: 7. CDR3 sequence reads: CASSFLTGREETQYF. CDR3 nucleotides: TGTGCCAGCAGTTTCTTGACAGGGAGAGAAGAGACCCAGTACTTC.

This clonotype was found many times. V and J are TRBV6-1 and TRBJ2-2, with D maybe TRBD2 (6 bases). V was shortened by 3 bases and J by 5 bases, with 7 bases between the two germline ends. Per germline, CDR1 MNHNS and CDR2 SASEGT. This CDR3 comprises 13 residues. The CDR3 sequence: CASSDRETGELFF. The CDR3 DNA is TGTGCCAGCAGTGACCGGGAGACCGGGGAGCTGTTTTTT.

The chain joins TRBV6-2 or TRBV6-3 to TRBJ2-7; 10 bases fit TRBD2. The CDR3 length is 14 residues. J was trimmed by 6 bases and V by 2 bases; bases with no gene match: 4. Germline CDR1 MNHEY, CDR2 SVGEGT. The CDR3: CASSYLAGVSEQYF. For the CDR3, the DNA is TGTGCCAGCAGTTACCTAGCGGGGGTATCCGAGCAGTACTTC.

The V and J genes are TRBV25-1 and TRBJ2-7; 12 nucleotides line up with TRBD1. After removal of 4 bases from V and 7 bases from J, the junction contained 14 bases not matched to a gene. The germline gives CDR1 MGHDK, CDR2 SYGVNS. This CDR3 spans 17 amino acids. The CDR3 reads CASSASAGTGGRWEQYF. The CDR3 region has the DNA TGTGCCAGCAGTGCCAGCGCCGGGACAGGGGGCCGGTGGGAGCAGTACTTC.

This clonotype was detected ten times or more. The V call is TRBV19, the J call TRBJ1-2, with 8 bases identical to TRBD1. V trimming: 2 bases; J trimming: 8 bases; junction bases outside the gene matches: 10. This CDR3 is built from 15 residues. CDR1 is LNHDA, CDR2 SQIVND, per germline (reference sequence). CDR3 protein: CASSIWAGGVSGYTF. The CDR3 coding sequence is TGTGCCAGTAGTATATGGGCAGGGGGCGTTTCGGGCTACACCTTC. Supplemented by reference TRBV19 and TRBJ1-2, the full variable domain reads DGGITQSPKYLFRKEGQNVTLSCEQNLNHDAMYWYRQDPGQGLRLIYYSQIVNDFQKGDIAEGYSVSREKKESFPLTVTSAQKNPTAFYLCASSIWAGGVSGYTFGSGTRLTVV.

Many counts were recorded for this clonotype. The J gene is TRBJ1-1, the V gene TRBV12-5, with TRBD1 identical over 9 bases. V lost 0 bases to trimming and J lost 3 bases; unmatched junction nucleotides: 2. Per germline, CDR1 LGHNT and CDR2 FRNRAP. This CDR3 is 15 amino acids long. The CDR3 loop is CASGLVHRGHTEAFF. Here the CDR3 DNA reads TGTGCTAGTGGTTTGGTCCACAGGGGGCACACTGAAGCTTTCTTT.

This clonotype was recorded at least ten times. The chain links TRBV5-4 to TRBJ2-3; no reliable D call. The germline CDR1 and CDR2 sequences are SGHNT and YYREEE (reference sequence). Deletions cut 5 bases from V and 4 bases from J, with 20 bases between. This CDR3 region has 16 residues. The CDR3 coding sequence is TGTGCCAGCAGGCCTGACCCTGGGCGACACGCAGATACGCAGTATTTT. Translating gives CASRPDPGRHADTQYF.

A few counts support this clonotype. The CDR3 here is CASSWGFGDGYTEAFF. CDR3 DNA: TGTGCCAGCAGTTGGGGTTTTGGGGATGGGTACACTGAAGCTTTCTTT. This chain links TRBV28 with TRBJ1-1; D uncertain. The germline CDR1 and CDR2 sequences are MDHEN and SYDVKM. The CDR3 length is 16 residues. Trimming took 4 bases from V and 3 from J, leaving 18 bases between them.

This clonotype was picked up many times. The chain links TRBV15 to TRBJ2-5; no reliable D call. The CDR3 is 15 amino acids. Trimming stripped 0 bases from V and 3 bases from J, with 11 bases between. Germline loops: CDR1 LNHNV, CDR2 YYDKDF (reference sequence). The CDR3, as DNA: TGTGCCACCAGCAGAGATCCCAGAATTGAAGAGACCCAGTACTTC. It is translated as CATSRDPRIEETQYF.

This clonotype was observed many times. V is TRBV5-8 and J is TRBJ1-5; D is perhaps TRBD1 (6 bases). CDR1 SGHTS and CDR2 YDEGEE come from the germline V gene. Trimming shortened V by 0 bases and J by 13 bases, and 14 bases separated the two germline ends. The CDR3 covers 13 residues. CDR3 sequence (DNA): TGTGCCAGCAGCTTGGCCGTGGGGAGGGGGCAGCATTTT. Translation: CASSLAVGRGQHF.

This clonotype was seen ten or more times. The V gene is TRBV6-6, the J gene TRBJ1-1; the match to TRBD1 covers 7 bases. This CDR3 region has 18 residues. With 0 bases clipped from V and 1 base from J, the junction kept 11 bases outside the gene matches. Germline V gene sequence: CDR1 MNHNY, CDR2 SVGAGI (reference sequence). CDR3 amino acids: CASSYSMTTGKSNTEAFF. For the CDR3, the DNA is TGTGCCAGCAGTTACTCCATGACGACAGGGAAATCGAACACTGAAGCTTTCTTT.